The 8 T cell receptor beta chains below were found in one sample sequenced in a study of cytomegalovirus exposure and HLA in healthy donors (dated by TCRdb to the late 2010s). The library was made by the immunoSEQ multiplex PCR assay. The table comes from immuneACCESS by way of TCRdb, which keeps in-frame sequences with V and J called. Part of the clones is missing from these tables; in studies checked, under half for an unresolved V gene and the rest for unknown reasons. The sample includes 100,000 to 150,000 clones, with 85% to 90% observed a single time. 2.1% of the sample rests with the top ten. The source material was PBMCs. The receptors were gathered from a woman aged 25 to 45 in good health and CMV-seronegative.

The J gene is TRBJ1-5, the V gene TRBV19; 10 positions agree with TRBD1. The CDR3 sequence is 15 residues long. The germline V gene encodes CDR1 LNHDA and CDR2 SQIVND (reference sequence). The junction had 5 bases not matched to a gene; V was cut back by 3 bases and J by 6 bases. In nucleotides, the CDR3 is TGTGCCAGTAGTATTGTCGGGACAGGGGTTCAGCCCCAGCATTTT. This codes for CASSIVGTGVQPQHF.

This clone appeared a few times. Other DNA sequences in this specimen translate into the identical CDR3. The rearrangement uses TRBV6-5 and TRBJ1-2, with 10 bases fitting TRBD1. CDR3 length equals 16 residues. V shed 0 bases, J shed 2 bases, and the junction held 3 bases outside the gene matches. Germline assignment: CDR1 MNHEY and CDR2 SVGAGI. CDR3 DNA: TGTGCCAGCAGTTACTCCCGGACAGGGGGAAACTATGGCTACACCTTC. Its translation is CASSYSRTGGNYGYTF.

The chain joins TRBV6-1 to TRBJ2-7; the D gene is possibly TRBD2 (7 bases). V gave up 7 bases and J gave up 0 bases, with 16 bases separating them. CDR3 length: 15 amino acids. Germline V CDR1 and CDR2: MNHNS, SASEGT. For the CDR3, the DNA is TGTGCCAGCACCATAGGGGGGGGGAGCTCCTACGAGCAGTACTTC. Amino acids: CASTIGGGSSYEQYF.

The CDR3 sequence: CASSLTATYEQYF. DNA of the CDR3: TGCGCCAGCAGCCTGACAGCTACCTACGAGCAGTACTTC. The chain uses TRBV5-1 and TRBJ2-7, with a tentative D call TRBD1 (5 bases). The CDR3 has 13 residues. Germline CDR1 SGHRS, CDR2 YFSETQ. Trimming left V 4 bases short and J 2 bases short, with 10 bases between. The entire variable domain, with the rest obtained from reference TRBV5-1 and TRBJ2-7, is as follows: KAGVTQTPRYLIKTRGQQVTLSCSPISGHRSVSWYQQTPGQGLQFLFEYFSETQRNKGNFPGRFSGRQFSNSRSEMNVSTLELGDSALYLCASSLTATYEQYFGPGTRLTVT.

The J gene is TRBJ2-1, the V gene TRBV7-8, with TRBD2 matching 8 bases. The CDR3 consists of 17 residues. CDR1 is SGHVS and CDR2 is FQNEAQ in the germline V gene. Trimming cost V 0 bases and J 5 bases; bases outside gene matches: 9. The CDR3 reads CASSLAWIAGKNNEQFF. CDR3 DNA sequence: TGTGCCAGCAGCTTAGCGTGGATAGCGGGGAAGAACAATGAGCAGTTCTTC.

This rearrangement joins TRBV13 to TRBJ1-3; no clear D gene. CDR1 is PRHDT and CDR2 is FYEKMQ in the germline V gene (reference sequence). The CDR3 loop spans 14 amino acids. Trimming removed 7 bases from V and 0 bases from J, with 10 bases in between. This chain's CDR3 is CASKPSGSGNTIYF. CDR3 DNA sequence: TGTGCCAGCAAGCCGAGCGGCTCTGGAAACACCATATATTTT.

This clone was counted between two and nine times. This chain uses TRBV7-9 with TRBJ1-1; D perhaps matches TRBD1 (6 bases). This CDR3 comprises 12 residues. Per the germline V gene, CDR1 is SEHNR and CDR2 is FQNEAQ (reference sequence). V was pared by 5 bases and J by 8 bases, with 12 bases between. In DNA form, the CDR3 reads TGTGCCAGCAGCCACTGGACAGAGGAAGCTTTCTTT. This encodes CASSHWTEEAFF. Using reference TRBV7-9 and TRBJ1-1 for the parts outside the CDR3, the full variable domain is DTGVSQNPRHKITKRGQNVTFRCDPISEHNRLYWYRQTLGQGPEFLTYFQNEAQLEKSRLLSDRFSAERPKGSFSTLEIQRTEQGDSAMYLCASSHWTEEAFFGQGTRLTVV.

The V and J genes are TRBV27 and TRBJ1-2, with 10 bases aligning to TRBD1. The CDR3 length is 17 residues. V was clipped by 8 bases and J by 4 bases; unmatched bases: 16. The V gene's germline CDR1 is MNHEY and CDR2 SMNVEV (reference sequence). CDR3 DNA: TGTGCCAGCCAAAGAACAACCGGGACAGGGGTTGGCTATGGCTACACCTTC. Residues: CASQRTTGTGVGYGYTF.